The 23 T cell receptor beta chains in this list originate from one sample, sequenced in a study of blood T cell repertoires in COVID-19. Data came from immunoSEQ multiplex PCR; TCRdb stores just in-frame clones and leaves some out. The sample has 200,000 to 300,000 clones, almost 85% seen once. Sequenced material: peripheral blood. The receptor source for this set is a man over 45 with acute or convalescent COVID-19.

The V gene is TRBV5-1, the J gene TRBJ2-7, with D maybe TRBD1 (5 bases). The germline V gene encodes CDR1 SGHRS and CDR2 YFSETQ. Trimming shortened V by 4 bases and J by 3 bases, and 14 bases separated the two germline ends. This CDR3 has 14 residues. The CDR3 sequence is CASSTDQGHYEQYF. CDR3 in DNA: TGCGCCAGCAGCACGGACCAGGGTCACTACGAGCAGTACTTC.

This sequence joins TRBV4-2 and TRBJ1-6; D gene uncertain. The CDR3 totals 16 residues. Trimming shortened V by 3 bases and J by 11 bases, and 20 bases separated the two germline ends. The germline V gene has CDR1 LGHNA and CDR2 YNFKEQ. The CDR3 DNA reads as TGTGCCAGCAGCCAGCCAGACGGGAAAGGTAGTACACCCCTCCACTTT. Residues: CASSQPDGKGSTPLHF.

This sequence joins TRBV27 and TRBJ1-1; D remains ambiguous. V gave up 6 bases and J gave up 4 bases, with 15 bases separating them. This CDR3 has 14 amino acids. The germline gives CDR1 MNHEY, CDR2 SMNVEV (reference sequence). The CDR3 reads CASSPTRGGTEAFF. The CDR3 DNA follows: TGTGCCAGCAGCCCAACGCGTGGTGGCACTGAAGCTTTCTTT.

This rearrangement joins TRBV27 to TRBJ2-1; 12 bases align to TRBD2. The junction had 7 bases not matched to a gene; V was cut back by 10 bases and J by 9 bases. The CDR3 loop spans 13 amino acids. From germline, CDR1 is MNHEY and CDR2 SMNVEV (reference sequence). CDR3: CATRLAGETEQFF. In DNA form, the CDR3 reads TGTGCCACCCGACTAGCGGGAGAAACTGAGCAGTTCTTC.

This clone was detected only a few times. The genes are TRBV30 and TRBJ1-2, with D unresolved. V was clipped by 5 bases and J by 0 bases, with 13 bases between them. This CDR3 region has 14 residues. CDR1 is GTSNPN and CDR2 is SVGIG in the germline V gene (reference sequence). This chain's CDR3 is CAWDGRGANYGYTF. The CDR3 DNA reads as TGTGCCTGGGATGGACGGGGAGCTAACTATGGCTACACCTTC.

The chain combines TRBV3-1 (or the pseudogene TRBV3-2) with TRBJ2-1, with D possibly matching TRBD2 (7 bases). V lost 4 bases, J lost 6 bases, and 19 bases lay in between. This CDR3 spans 16 amino acids. The germline CDR1 and CDR2 sequences are LGHDT and YNNKEL (reference sequence). DNA of the CDR3: TGTGCCAGCAGCCTCGGTGGGGGGGCGGTCGGCAATGAGCAGTTCTTC. This codes for CASSLGGGAVGNEQFF.

CDR3 DNA: TGTGCCAGCACCCTCCTTCGAACAGGCTACGAGCAGTACTTC. This encodes CASTLLRTGYEQYF. V usage is TRBV7-2 and J usage is TRBJ2-7, with a possible D match to TRBD1 (5 bases). The CDR3 runs to 14 residues. Germline lookup yields CDR1 SGHTA and CDR2 FQGNSA. Trimming shortened V by 7 bases and J by 3 bases, and 16 bases separated the two germline ends.

This clone was counted between two and nine times. V and J are TRBV19 and TRBJ2-7, with TRBD2 identical over 10 bases. CDR3 length equals 16 residues. Trimming took 1 base from V and 0 from J; bases not matched to a gene: 3. Germline V gene lookup returns CDR1 LNHDA and CDR2 SQIVND (reference sequence). The CDR3 sequence: CASSIVLAGSSYEQYF. The CDR3 DNA reads TGTGCCAGTAGTATAGTACTAGCGGGGAGCTCCTACGAGCAGTACTTC.

The table lists this clone with a count of one. The genes are TRBV6-5 and TRBJ2-7, with D perhaps TRBD1 (6 bases). The CDR3 sequence is 12 residues long. V lost 6 bases and J lost 5, with 11 bases in between. Germline V lookup: CDR1 MNHEY, CDR2 SVGAGI. The CDR3 spells CASRSDSHEQYF. CDR3 coding DNA: TGTGCCAGCAGGTCGGACAGCCACGAGCAGTACTTC.

The V call is TRBV19, the J call TRBJ1-6; a weak D match, TRBD1 (5 bases). This CDR3 spans 15 amino acids. The germline V and J ends were trimmed by 6 bases and 7 bases, with 16 bases remaining between them. In germline, CDR1 is LNHDA, CDR2 SQIVND (reference sequence). The CDR3 loop reads CASSREGRKNSPLHF. For the CDR3, the DNA is TGTGCCAGTAGCCGGGAGGGACGGAAGAATTCACCCCTCCACTTT.

This chain uses TRBV18 with TRBJ1-2; no reliable D call. Germline V gives CDR1 KGHSH, CDR2 LQKENI. Trimming shortened V by 2 bases and J by 8 bases, and 18 bases separated the two germline ends. The CDR3 consists of 15 residues. The CDR3 nucleotides read TGTGCCAGCTCACCAGGTGTTGAGAACTTGTACGGCTACACCTTC. Its protein is CASSPGVENLYGYTF.

The rearrangement links TRBV3-1 (or the pseudogene TRBV3-2) to TRBJ2-7, with D perhaps TRBD2 (5 bases). The germline V gene encodes CDR1 LGHDT and CDR2 YNNKEL (reference sequence). The CDR3 consists of 13 residues. V gave up 4 bases and J gave up 0 bases, with 7 bases separating them. The DNA for the CDR3 is TGTGCCAGCAGCCGCGGGTTCTCCTACGAGCAGTACTTC. Translating it yields CASSRGFSYEQYF.

The V and J genes are TRBV19 and TRBJ1-2, with TRBD1 matching over 8 bases. The V segment lost 1 base and the J segment 3 bases; nucleotides outside the gene matches: 1. The V gene's germline CDR1 is LNHDA and CDR2 SQIVND (reference sequence). The CDR3 loop spans 14 amino acids. In nucleotides, the CDR3 is TGTGCCAGTAGTATAGGGACAGGGTACTATGGCTACACCTTC. It translates to CASSIGTGYYGYTF.

The chain has TRBV16 and TRBJ2-5; D gene uncertain. V lost 0 bases, J lost 5 bases, and 7 bases lay in between. Germline V CDR1 and CDR2: KGHSY, FQNENV. This CDR3 has 13 amino acids. CDR3 DNA sequence: TGTGCCAGCAGCCAATCTACAGTGGAGACCCAGTACTTC. It codes for CASSQSTVETQYF.

There are a few counts of this clone. This chain links TRBV2 with TRBJ1-5; weak D call: TRBD1 (5 bases). This CDR3 is built from 11 residues. The ends were cut back, 6 bases at V and 5 bases at J, with 5 bases in the middle. Germline V CDR1 and CDR2: SNHLY, FYNNEI. The CDR3 loop is CASSRDQPQHF. Written as DNA, the CDR3 is TGTGCCAGCAGCAGGGATCAGCCCCAGCATTTT.

This rearrangement joins TRBV4-1 to TRBJ2-7, with D perhaps TRBD2 (5 bases). Germline V lookup: CDR1 MGHRA, CDR2 YSYEKL. The CDR3 loop spans 16 amino acids. V was shortened by 0 bases and J by 0 bases, with 12 bases between the two germline ends. The CDR3 reads CASSQEGGLSSYEQYF. The CDR3 bases are TGCGCCAGCAGCCAAGAAGGCGGGCTTAGCTCCTACGAGCAGTACTTC.

This sequence joins TRBV28 and TRBJ1-5; no definite D call. The CDR3 is 15 residues long. The ends were cut back, 3 bases at V and 1 base at J, with 10 bases in the middle. Germline CDR1 MDHEN, CDR2 SYDVKM. This CDR3 reads CASSFGSRSNQPQHF. The CDR3 region has the DNA TGTGCCAGCAGTTTCGGGAGCCGGAGCAATCAGCCCCAGCATTTT. The entire variable domain, with the rest obtained from reference TRBV28 and TRBJ1-5, is as follows: DVKVTQSSRYLVKRTGEKVFLECVQDMDHENMFWYRQDPGLGLRLIYFSYDVKMKEKGDIPEGYSVSREKKERFSLILESASTNQTSMYLCASSFGSRSNQPQHFGDGTRLSIL.

This rearrangement joins TRBV7-3 to TRBJ2-2; 8 nucleotides agree with TRBD2. J was trimmed by 4 bases and V by 5 bases; bases with no gene match: 3. The CDR3 contains 14 residues. The germline gives CDR1 SGHTA, CDR2 FQGTGA. For the CDR3, the DNA is TGTGCCAGCAGCCGGGAGGGCCTCACCGGGGAGCTGTTTTTT. It is translated as CASSREGLTGELFF.

The chain links TRBV6-6 to TRBJ2-3; 14 bases agree with TRBD2. The CDR3 runs to 16 residues. After removal of 2 bases from V and 5 bases from J, the junction contained 3 bases not matched to a gene. Germline values: CDR1 MNHNY, CDR2 SVGAGI (reference sequence). The CDR3 protein is CASSYAGTSGRDTQYF. As DNA, the CDR3 is TGTGCCAGCAGTTACGCCGGGACTAGCGGGAGAGATACGCAGTATTTT.

The chain joins TRBV5-4 to TRBJ1-5, with D tentatively TRBD1 (5 bases). This CDR3 spans 15 amino acids. Per the germline V gene, CDR1 is SGHNT and CDR2 is YYREEE (reference sequence). Trimming removed 4 bases from V and 0 bases from J, with 11 bases in between. The CDR3 DNA follows: TGTGCCAGCAGCCGGACACCATATAGCAATCAGCCCCAGCATTTT. It yields the protein CASSRTPYSNQPQHF.

CDR3 coding DNA: TGCGCCAGCAGCTCCAGGACTAGCGGAGGGGACTACGAGCAGTACTTC. Translated: CASSSRTSGGDYEQYF. The chain couples TRBV5-1 to TRBJ2-7; 10 bases are shared with TRBD2. This CDR3 has 16 residues. The V and J ends lost 3 bases and 3 bases, in that order; junction bases with no gene match: 9. Germline CDR1 SGHRS, CDR2 YFSETQ.

The rearrangement joins TRBV13 to TRBJ2-7; 10 bases match TRBD1. Germline V CDR1 and CDR2: PRHDT, FYEKMQ (reference sequence). CDR3 length: 15 residues. V lost 1 base to trimming and J lost 5 bases; unmatched junction nucleotides: 5. For the CDR3, the DNA is TGTGCCAGCAGCTTAGAAGGACAGGGGGGCCACGAGCAGTACTTC. Translated, it gives CASSLEGQGGHEQYF.

The chain combines TRBV11-3 with TRBJ2-1; a possible D gene is TRBD2 (5 bases). Trimming stripped 0 bases from V and 3 bases from J, with 15 bases between. Germline values: CDR1 SGHNT, CDR2 YENEEA. CDR3 length: 17 amino acids. The CDR3 coding sequence is TGTGCCAGCAGCTTAGATCCGGGGAGAGGGTTCTACAATGAGCAGTTCTTC. Translating it yields CASSLDPGRGFYNEQFF.